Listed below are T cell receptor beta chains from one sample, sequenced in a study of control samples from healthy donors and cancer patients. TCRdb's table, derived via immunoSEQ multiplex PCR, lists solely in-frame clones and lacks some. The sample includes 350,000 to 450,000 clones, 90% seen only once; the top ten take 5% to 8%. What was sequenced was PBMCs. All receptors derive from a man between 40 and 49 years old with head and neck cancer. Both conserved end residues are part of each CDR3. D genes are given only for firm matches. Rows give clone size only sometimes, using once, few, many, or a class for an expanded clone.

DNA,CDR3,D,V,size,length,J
TGCGCCAGCAGCCATTTGCCTCCGGGACAGAATGAAAAACTGTTTTTT,CASSHLPPGQNEKLFF,TRBD1,TRBV4-1,NA,16,TRBJ1-4
TGTGCCTGGAGTAAGATGAGAGGTAGCACTTCCTACAATGAGCAGTTCTTC,CAWSKMRGSTSYNEQFF,NA,TRBV30,NA,17,TRBJ2-1
TGTGCCAGCAGCCCCCGGACCACAACTAATGAAAAACTGTTTTTT,CASSPRTTTNEKLFF,NA,TRBV9,NA,15,TRBJ1-4
TGTGCCAGCAAAGGGGATAGCAATCAGCCCCAGCATTTT,CASKGDSNQPQHF,NA,TRBV2,NA,13,TRBJ1-5
TGTGCCAGCAGTTCGCGTGGGGACACTGAAGCTTTCTTT,CASSSRGDTEAFF,NA,TRBV6-6,NA,13,TRBJ1-1
TGCGCCAGCAGCTTGGCCTCAGGGGGTGGAGAGACCCAGTACTTC,CASSLASGGGETQYF,TRBD1,TRBV5-1,NA,15,TRBJ2-5
TGTGCCAGCAGTGGGTCTAGCGGGAGGGCCCTCGAGCAGTACTTC,CASSGSSGRALEQYF,TRBD2,TRBV25-1,few,15,TRBJ2-7
TGTGCCAGCAGCCAAGGGTGGAGGAGGGATAGGTCTGGGGCCAACGTCCTGACTTTC,CASSQGWRRDRSGANVLTF,NA,TRBV14,NA,19,TRBJ2-6
TGTGCCAGCAGCTTATGGGGGGGGGCTGGAGCCAAAAACATTCAGTACTTC,CASSLWGGAGAKNIQYF,NA,TRBV11-2,NA,17,TRBJ2-4
TGTGCCAGCAACCCACCCGGCAGGGTGGAGCGAGCTTTCTTT,CASNPPGRVERAFF,NA,TRBV5-6,NA,14,TRBJ1-1
TGTGCCAGCAGGACCCCAGTGGGGGCCACTGAAGCTTTCTTT,CASRTPVGATEAFF,NA,TRBV28,NA,14,TRBJ1-1
TGTGCCAGCAGTGAATTGCGTTATGCTGGAAACACCATATATTTT,CASSELRYAGNTIYF,NA,TRBV6-1,NA,15,TRBJ1-3
TGTGCCAGCAGTTACGCACAGACCTCAGATACGCAGTATTTT,CASSYAQTSDTQYF,NA,TRBV6-5,once,14,TRBJ2-3
TGTGCCAGTAGTGGACTAGCAGAGTCAGATACGCAGTATTTT,CASSGLAESDTQYF,TRBD2,TRBV19,NA,14,TRBJ2-3
TGTGCCAGCGCTGGACTAGCGGGAGAAGATACGCAGTATTTT,CASAGLAGEDTQYF,TRBD2,TRBV6-5,NA,14,TRBJ2-3
TGTGCCAGCAGACCCCCCCTAGGCGACTCTGGAAACACCATATATTTT,CASRPPLGDSGNTIYF,NA,TRBV28,NA,16,TRBJ1-3
TGTGCCAGCAGCCTCGGGACAGGGGGCGGCAATCAGCCCCAGCATTTT,CASSLGTGGGNQPQHF,TRBD1,TRBV16,NA,16,TRBJ1-5
TGCGCCAGCAGCTTATCAGGGGCAGGCGAGCAGTTCTTC,CASSLSGAGEQFF,NA,TRBV5-1,NA,13,TRBJ2-1